This entry lists 18 T cell receptor beta chains sequenced from one sample in a study of immune cell composition in non-small cell lung cancer. Sequencing used immunoSEQ multiplex PCR; TCRdb keeps in-frame clones, though not all of them. The sample lists nearly 2,500 clones, approximately 80% occurring once. The normal lung sample lay at least 3 cm, and maximally far, from the tumour. The sample was non-adjacent lung tissue. These receptors were obtained from a human donor with non-small cell lung cancer.

The chain employs TRBV28 and TRBJ2-5; 9 bases line up with TRBD2. Germline values: CDR1 MDHEN, CDR2 SYDVKM. The V gene end was trimmed by 4 bases and the J gene end by 2 bases; junction bases not matched to a gene: 8. This CDR3 is built from 16 residues. CDR3 amino acids: CASSSHSGSIQETQYF. DNA for the CDR3: TGTGCCAGCAGTTCCCATAGCGGGAGCATTCAAGAGACCCAGTACTTC.

Only a few counts were recorded for this clone. The chain uses TRBV19 and TRBJ1-2; 8 bases map to TRBD1. The germline gives CDR1 LNHDA, CDR2 SQIVND (reference sequence). J was trimmed by 0 bases and V by 5 bases; bases with no gene match: 8. CDR3 length equals 16 residues. CDR3 sequence: CASSRAGGVSNYGYTF. The CDR3 DNA sequence: TGTGCCAGTAGTCGGGCAGGGGGCGTCTCTAACTATGGCTACACCTTC.

The rearrangement uses TRBV5-1 and TRBJ2-5; possible D gene TRBD2, 6 bases. The ends were cut back, 0 bases at V and 1 base at J, with 16 bases in the middle. The CDR3 extends over 17 amino acids. Looked up from germline, CDR1 is SGHRS and CDR2 is YFSETQ. The CDR3 region is CASSLAPRGISQETQYF. In DNA, the CDR3 is TGCGCCAGCAGCTTGGCCCCTCGCGGGATCTCCCAAGAGACCCAGTACTTC.

The chain combines TRBV29-1 with TRBJ2-1; 8 bases map to TRBD1. J gave up 6 bases and V 5 bases, and 9 bases lay outside the gene matches. The CDR3 sequence is 14 residues long. Looked up from germline, CDR1 is SQVTM and CDR2 is ANQGSEA. The DNA of the CDR3 is TGCAGCGTTCAAAAGGGACAGGCTGCCAATGAGCAGTTCTTC. As protein: CSVQKGQAANEQFF.

The chain has TRBV19 and TRBJ1-3; no definite D call. The CDR3 is 12 amino acids. The ends were cut back, 6 bases at V and 4 bases at J, with 7 bases in the middle. From germline, CDR1 is LNHDA and CDR2 SQIVND (reference sequence). The CDR3, as DNA: TGTGCCAGTAGCGAACGGGGAAACACCATATATTTT. This codes for CASSERGNTIYF.

The rearrangement uses TRBV11-2 and TRBJ1-1, with D tentatively TRBD1 (6 bases). Trimming removed 5 bases at V and 0 bases at J, with 22 bases between. The CDR3 spans 18 residues. The germline CDR1 and CDR2 sequences are SGHAT and FQNNGV. CDR3 in amino acids: CASSPGEWQGALNTEAFF. The DNA for the CDR3 is TGTGCCAGCAGCCCAGGGGAATGGCAGGGCGCCCTGAACACTGAAGCTTTCTTT.

This chain connects TRBV27 to TRBJ1-3, with a weak D call TRBD1 (5 bases). V gave up 4 bases and J gave up 1 base, with 11 bases separating them. There are 15 residues in the CDR3. Germline CDR1 and CDR2: MNHEY and SMNVEV (reference sequence). The CDR3 protein is CASSSQGRSGNTIYF. CDR3 DNA: TGTGCCAGCAGTTCCCAGGGCAGATCTGGAAACACCATATATTTT.

This chain links TRBV5-1 with TRBJ2-3; 14 bases are a match to TRBD2. Per the germline V gene, CDR1 is SGHRS and CDR2 is YFSETQ. The CDR3 spans 17 residues. Trimming at V came to 0 bases and at J to 5 bases, leaving 5 bases not matched to a gene. The CDR3 reads CASSLARLAGGVDTQYF. The CDR3 nucleotides are TGCGCCAGCAGCTTGGCCCGACTAGCGGGAGGGGTAGATACGCAGTATTTT.

This clone is labeled large (0.1 to 1%). The chain joins TRBV5-5 to TRBJ1-5; 8 nucleotides align to TRBD1. Germline V gene data show CDR1 as SGHKS and CDR2 as YYEKEE (reference sequence). V trimming: 3 bases; J trimming: 8 bases; junction bases outside the gene matches: 7. The CDR3 covers 14 residues. The CDR3 reads CASSSRTGREPQHF. CDR3 coding DNA: TGTGCCAGCAGCTCCAGGACAGGGAGGGAGCCCCAGCATTTT.

CDR3 amino acids: CASSRFTSGTETQYF. The DNA of the CDR3 is TGTGCCAGCAGCCGGTTCACTAGCGGTACGGAGACCCAGTACTTC. The rearrangement uses TRBV7-6 and TRBJ2-5; 8 bases agree with TRBD2. Germline values: CDR1 SGHVS, CDR2 FNYEAQ. The CDR3 runs to 15 residues. With 5 bases clipped from V and 5 bases from J, the junction kept 10 bases outside the gene matches.

This clone turned up a few times. This chain connects TRBV16 to TRBJ2-3, with 11 positions matching TRBD1. Trimming cost V 5 bases and J 6 bases; bases outside gene matches: 1. The germline CDR1 and CDR2 sequences are KGHSY and FQNENV. CDR3 size: 13 residues. The chain's CDR3 is CASSGQGADTQYF. CDR3 in DNA: TGTGCCAGCAGCGGACAGGGGGCGGATACGCAGTATTTT.

This clone was seen just once. The chain is built from TRBV19 and TRBJ2-2, with D tentatively TRBD1 (6 bases). The V and J ends lost 7 bases and 4 bases respectively, with 10 bases between them. Germline CDR1 LNHDA, CDR2 SQIVND (reference sequence). The length of the CDR3 is 13 residues. CDR3 sequence reads: CASNRVGTGELFF. Here the CDR3 DNA reads TGTGCCAGTAACAGGGTAGGCACCGGGGAGCTGTTTTTT.

The chain joins TRBV6-5 to TRBJ2-1; D is undetermined. The CDR3 covers 15 residues. The germline gives CDR1 MNHEY, CDR2 SVGAGI. Between the trimmed V and J ends, which lost 5 bases and 5 bases, there was a span of 16 bases. The CDR3 loop reads CASSRRDGVDNEQFF. Here the CDR3 DNA reads TGTGCCAGCAGTCGGAGAGACGGAGTCGACAATGAGCAGTTCTTC.

This chain joins TRBV11-1 and TRBJ2-2; 13 bases map to TRBD2. J lost 1 base, V lost 5 bases, and 4 bases had no gene match. This CDR3 has 17 residues. CDR1 and CDR2 (germline): SGHAT, FQDESV (reference sequence). This CDR3 is CASSDGTSGMNTGELFF. CDR3 sequence (DNA): TGTGCCAGCAGCGATGGGACTAGCGGGATGAACACCGGGGAGCTGTTTTTT.

V gene TRBV11-1 combines with J gene TRBJ1-2; 8 positions match TRBD1. Trimming cost V 4 bases and J 7 bases; bases outside gene matches: 20. This CDR3 is 18 amino acids long. CDR1 is SGHAT, CDR2 FQDESV, per germline (reference sequence). The CDR3 is CASSSAGQGPADGGGYTF. The CDR3 bases are TGTGCCAGCAGCTCCGCAGGACAGGGACCCGCCGACGGCGGTGGCTACACCTTC.

The chain combines TRBV20-1 with TRBJ2-5, with TRBD2 matching over 7 bases. After removal of 6 bases from V and 3 bases from J, the junction contained 1 base not matched to a gene. CDR1 and CDR2 (germline): DFQATT, SNEGSKA (reference sequence). This CDR3 region has 11 residues. CDR3 DNA: TGCAGTGCGGGAGGGGAAGAGACCCAGTACTTC. As protein: CSAGGEETQYF.

This clone occurred once. This sequence joins TRBV5-1 and TRBJ1-1, with D unclear. The CDR3 extends over 14 amino acids. Germline CDR1 reads SGHRS; CDR2 reads YFSETQ. V was shortened by 4 bases and J by 7 bases, with 17 bases between the two germline ends. Written as DNA, the CDR3 is TGCGCCAGCAGCCCCTCGTCAGGAAAGATTGAAGCTTTCTTT. Translation: CASSPSSGKIEAFF.

There are a few counts of this clone. The chain uses TRBV5-6 and TRBJ2-2; 11 bases are a match to TRBD2. Germline V gives CDR1 SGHDT, CDR2 YYEEEE. J lost 1 base, V lost 4 bases, and 6 bases had no gene match. This CDR3 has 17 amino acids. The CDR3 is CASSPLAGGWNTGELFF. In nucleotides, the CDR3 is TGTGCCAGCAGCCCTCTAGCGGGGGGATGGAACACCGGGGAGCTGTTTTTT.